Listed below are T cell receptor beta chains from one sample, sequenced in a study of shared clonotypes between healthy human individuals. TCRdb's table, derived via immunoSEQ multiplex PCR, lists solely in-frame clones and lacks some. The sample lists about 870,000 clones, 80% to 95% occurring once. Specimen: naive CD8+ T cells sorted from blood. These receptors were obtained from a man between 25 and 39 years old in good health. Both conserved end residues are part of each CDR3. Fields, in order: J gene, D gene, clone size, V gene, CDR3 protein, CDR3 DNA. The D gene is left open where the match is weak. Expanded clones are given a class, and other clones once, few, many or no size at all.

TRBJ2-3 - - TRBV21-1 CASSNGFRGDPYTDTQYF TGTGCCAGCAGCAACGGGTTTCGCGGGGACCCCTACACAGATACGCAGTATTTT
TRBJ2-1 TRBD2 - TRBV10-2 CASSVREGVNEQFF TGCGCCAGCAGTGTGCGGGAGGGCGTTAATGAGCAGTTCTTC
TRBJ1-4 TRBD1 once TRBV6-6 CASSYRDRGNEKLFF TGTGCCAGCAGTTACCGGGACAGGGGTAATGAAAAACTGTTTTTT
TRBJ2-3 - - TRBV29-1 CSVPQFRTDTQYF TGCAGCGTACCGCAGTTCCGCACAGATACGCAGTATTTT
TRBJ1-5 TRBD1 - TRBV2 CASSDGTGGIQPQHF TGTGCCAGCAGTGATGGGACAGGGGGCATTCAGCCCCAGCATTTT
TRBJ2-7 - once TRBV9 CASSVGSSVWEQYF TGTGCCAGCAGCGTAGGGAGTAGCGTGTGGGAGCAGTACTTC
TRBJ2-2 - - TRBV9 CASSATASNTGELFF TGTGCCAGCAGCGCAACAGCTTCGAACACCGGGGAGCTGTTTTTT
TRBJ1-4 - - TRBV7-6 CASSLKGGSTNEKLFF TGTGCCAGCAGCTTAAAAGGGGGTAGCACTAATGAAAAACTGTTTTTT
TRBJ2-2 TRBD1 - TRBV27 CASSGQGASVGELFF TGTGCCAGCAGCGGACAGGGGGCGTCGGTCGGGGAGCTGTTTTTT
TRBJ2-3 TRBD1 - TRBV27 CASSLQTGGPDTQYF TGTGCCAGCAGTTTACAGACAGGGGGGCCAGATACGCAGTATTTT
TRBJ2-2 TRBD2 - TRBV19 CASSFGTSGGFYANTGELFF TGTGCCAGTAGTTTCGGGACTAGCGGAGGATTCTACGCGAACACCGGGGAGCTGTTTTTT
TRBJ1-1 - few TRBV29-1 CSVERETSSNTEAFF TGCAGCGTTGAAAGGGAGACAAGTTCCAACACTGAAGCTTTCTTT
TRBJ2-1 TRBD2 - TRBV5-1 CASSLVPRTSGGNEQFF TGCGCCAGCAGCTTGGTTCCCCGGACTAGCGGGGGCAATGAGCAGTTCTTC
TRBJ2-1 - - TRBV9 CASSVGGSQEQFF TGTGCCAGCAGCGTAGGGGGGTCGCAAGAGCAGTTCTTC
TRBJ2-5 TRBD2 once TRBV19 CASSGILAGEETQYF TGTGCCAGTAGTGGGATTCTAGCGGGAGAGGAGACCCAGTACTTC
TRBJ2-3 TRBD1 - TRBV7-8 CASSVPGGGKADTQYF TGTGCCAGCAGCGTTCCAGGGGGCGGGAAAGCAGATACGCAGTATTTT
TRBJ1-1 - - TRBV5-4 CAFVGRSEAFF TGTGCATTTGTTGGTCGATCTGAAGCTTTCTTT
TRBJ2-5 - - TRBV4-3 CASSALGSETQYF TGCGCCAGCAGTGCCCTTGGTTCGGAGACCCAGTACTTC
TRBJ1-2 TRBD1 - TRBV7-6 CASSAGTAAGGYTF TGTGCCAGCAGCGCCGGGACAGCCGCCGGTGGCTACACCTTC
TRBJ2-7 - - TRBV19 CASSIRAVGSYEQYF TGTGCCAGTAGTATCCGAGCCGTCGGCTCCTACGAGCAGTACTTC
TRBJ1-1 - - TRBV19 CASKENTEAFF TGTGCCAGTAAAGAGAACACTGAAGCTTTCTTT
TRBJ1-1 - - TRBV27 CASSKGETLNTEAFF TGTGCCAGCAGTAAGGGAGAGACTTTGAACACTGAAGCTTTCTTT
TRBJ2-5 - - TRBV30 CAWSVGLFGETQYF TGTGCCTGGAGTGTAGGGCTTTTTGGAGAGACCCAGTACTTC
TRBJ2-2 TRBD2 - TRBV27 CASRILAGDPGELFF TGTGCCAGCCGAATTTTGGCGGGAGATCCCGGGGAGCTGTTTTTT
TRBJ2-7 TRBD2 once TRBV6-5 CASSWTSGRFYEQYF TGTGCCAGCAGTTGGACTAGCGGGAGATTCTACGAGCAGTACTTC
TRBJ2-7 - once TRBV7-6 CASSLIPRDFHEQYF TGTGCCAGCAGCTTAATTCCCCGGGACTTCCACGAGCAGTACTTC
TRBJ2-1 - once TRBV16 CASSLAGSSYNEQFF TGTGCCAGCAGCCTCGCCGGGTCCTCCTACAATGAGCAGTTCTTC
TRBJ2-2 - - TRBV2 CASSKPLDLADHTGELFF TGTGCCAGCAGTAAACCTCTCGATTTAGCGGACCACACCGGGGAGCTGTTTTTT
TRBJ2-7 - - TRBV29-1 CSVEEGTYEQYF TGCAGCGTTGAAGAGGGGACCTACGAGCAGTACTTC
TRBJ2-4 TRBD2 - TRBV6-1 CASSGPAGEGVNIQYF TGTGCCAGCAGTGGACCAGCGGGAGAGGGAGTTAACATTCAGTACTTC
TRBJ2-1 - - TRBV5-1 CASSPPAVAGHHEQFF TGCGCCAGCAGCCCCCCGGCCGTGGCAGGGCACCATGAGCAGTTCTTC
TRBJ2-1 TRBD2 - TRBV2 CASRDSSGRLLEQFF TGTGCCAGCAGGGACTCTAGCGGGAGGTTGCTTGAGCAGTTCTTC
TRBJ1-5 TRBD1 - TRBV5-1 CASSFAKTGQGVGSNQPQHF TGCGCCAGCAGCTTTGCAAAAACGGGACAGGGGGTGGGCAGCAATCAGCCCCAGCATTTT
TRBJ2-7 TRBD2 - TRBV2 CASTTTAGVHEQYF TGTGCCAGCACCACGACGGCGGGAGTCCACGAGCAGTACTTC
TRBJ1-2 - - TRBV5-4 CASTLRGYGYTF TGTGCCAGCACCCTAAGGGGCTATGGCTACACCTTC
TRBJ2-7 - - TRBV5-1 CASTQNGHEQYF TGCGCCAGCACTCAAAACGGACACGAGCAGTACTTC
TRBJ2-5 - - TRBV11-2 CASSNPSRGTKETQYF TGTGCCAGCAGCAATCCCAGCAGGGGAACGAAAGAGACCCAGTACTTC
TRBJ1-3 - - TRBV27 CASSPDGNSGNTIYF TGTGCCAGCAGTCCCGACGGTAACTCTGGAAACACCATATATTTT
TRBJ2-7 - - TRBV11-2 CASSPRDRGTSIDEQYF TGTGCCAGCAGCCCCCGAGACAGGGGGACTAGCATCGACGAGCAGTACTTC
TRBJ2-1 TRBD1 - TRBV7-3 CASSLMDRAYNEQFF TGTGCCAGCAGCTTAATGGACAGGGCCTACAATGAGCAGTTCTTC
TRBJ1-1 - - TRBV7-9 CASSYLDLEAFF TGTGCCAGCAGTTACCTGGATCTTGAAGCTTTCTTT
TRBJ2-2 TRBD1 - TRBV6-4 CASSGTGGTGELFF TGTGCCAGCAGTGGGACAGGGGGCACCGGGGAGCTGTTTTTT
TRBJ2-1 TRBD2 - TRBV6-6 CASDGPGGGSYNEQFF TGTGCCAGCGACGGACCAGGCGGGGGCTCCTACAATGAGCAGTTCTTC
TRBJ1-2 - - TRBV7-8 CASSPEGTYDYGYTF TGTGCCAGCAGTCCGGAGGGGACGTACGACTATGGCTACACCTTC
TRBJ1-2 - - TRBV15 CATSSRLSKDNYGYTF TGTGCCACCAGCAGTCGCCTTTCCAAAGATAACTATGGCTACACCTTC
TRBJ1-4 TRBD1 - TRBV4-3 CASSQADRGDEKLFF TGCGCCAGCAGCCAAGCGGACAGGGGGGATGAAAAACTGTTTTTT
TRBJ2-3 TRBD2 - TRBV4-3 CASSQGLAGGRGTDTQYF TGCGCCAGCAGCCAAGGGCTAGCGGGAGGAAGGGGCACAGATACGCAGTATTTT
TRBJ2-7 TRBD2 - TRBV10-2 CASSEGAGVLDEQYF TGCGCCAGCAGTGAAGGAGCGGGAGTTCTCGACGAGCAGTACTTC
TRBJ1-1 - - TRBV7-6 CASSLGGGRGTEAFF TGTGCCAGCAGCTTGGGCGGTGGGCGCGGCACTGAAGCTTTCTTT
TRBJ2-1 - - TRBV2 CASILRGLQFF TGTGCCAGCATCCTTCGGGGGCTACAGTTCTTC
TRBJ2-2 TRBD2 - TRBV6-4 CASSPGLAGPWEELFF TGTGCCAGCAGTCCAGGACTAGCGGGGCCCTGGGAGGAGCTGTTTTTT
TRBJ2-7 TRBD2 once TRBV27 CASSLSGTSYEQYF TGTGCCAGCAGTTTATCGGGGACTAGCTACGAGCAGTACTTC
TRBJ1-1 - - TRBV4-1 CASRQGAGTEAFF TGCGCCAGCAGACAGGGCGCGGGTACTGAAGCTTTCTTT
TRBJ1-1 - - TRBV6-6 CASSYSKGEAFF TGTGCCAGCAGTTACTCGAAGGGAGAAGCTTTCTTT
TRBJ2-7 TRBD2 - TRBV28 CASSHRLAYEQYF TGTGCCAGCAGTCATAGACTAGCATACGAGCAGTACTTC
TRBJ2-5 TRBD1 - TRBV28 CASSTSGQGINQETQYF TGTGCCAGCAGTACCTCGGGACAGGGGATTAATCAAGAGACCCAGTACTTC
TRBJ2-3 - - TRBV7-9 CASTPGETDTQYF TGTGCCAGCACCCCGGGGGAGACAGATACGCAGTATTTT